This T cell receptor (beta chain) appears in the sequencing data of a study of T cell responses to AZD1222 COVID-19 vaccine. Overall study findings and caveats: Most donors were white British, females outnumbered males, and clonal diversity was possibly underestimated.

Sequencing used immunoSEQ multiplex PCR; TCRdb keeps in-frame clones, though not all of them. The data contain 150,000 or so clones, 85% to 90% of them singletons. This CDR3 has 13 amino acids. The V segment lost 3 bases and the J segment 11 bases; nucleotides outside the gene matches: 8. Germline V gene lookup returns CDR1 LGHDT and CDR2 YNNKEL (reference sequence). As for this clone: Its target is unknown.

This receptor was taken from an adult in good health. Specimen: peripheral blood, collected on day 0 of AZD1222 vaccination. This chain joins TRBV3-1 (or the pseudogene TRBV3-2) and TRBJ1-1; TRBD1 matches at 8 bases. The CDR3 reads CASSQGQAYRAFF. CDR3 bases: TGTGCCAGCAGCCAGGGACAGGCTTATCGGGCTTTCTTT.